The clone carrying this T cell receptor beta chain showed up many times. The antigen is not known. The trim removed 5 bases at V and 4 bases at J, leaving 8 bases unmatched. The germline CDR1 and CDR2 sequences are SGHVS and FQNEAQ. The CDR3 consists of 14 residues. The data were taken from a study of CD8 T cells in ankylosing spondylitis. The study, taken as a whole, reports: There was a TCR beta motif, made of several highly homologous variants, that appeared characteristic of ankylosing spondylitis blood. Disease-linked clones proved CD8+ and comparatively uncommon in peripheral blood. Reportedly, disease-linked clones are significantly enriched in ankylosing spondylitis patients' matched synovial fluid.

Generation of TCR beta libraries employed quantitative 5'-RACE incorporating molecular barcodes. From the 5' RACE reads, TCRdb called clonotypes with MiXCR, one entry per CDR3 protein. The table records approximately 440,000 distinct CDR3 sequences, approximately 17% of them present only once. The receptor was derived from a male donor with ankylosing spondylitis. The sample consisted of blood, either unsorted or a sorted T cell fraction (not recorded which). The chain combines TRBV7-8 with TRBJ2-7; 7 bases fit TRBD2. The CDR3 is CASSRSGNWYEQYF. The CDR3 DNA reads as TGTGCCAGCAGCCGCAGCGGGAATTGGTACGAGCAGTACTTC.